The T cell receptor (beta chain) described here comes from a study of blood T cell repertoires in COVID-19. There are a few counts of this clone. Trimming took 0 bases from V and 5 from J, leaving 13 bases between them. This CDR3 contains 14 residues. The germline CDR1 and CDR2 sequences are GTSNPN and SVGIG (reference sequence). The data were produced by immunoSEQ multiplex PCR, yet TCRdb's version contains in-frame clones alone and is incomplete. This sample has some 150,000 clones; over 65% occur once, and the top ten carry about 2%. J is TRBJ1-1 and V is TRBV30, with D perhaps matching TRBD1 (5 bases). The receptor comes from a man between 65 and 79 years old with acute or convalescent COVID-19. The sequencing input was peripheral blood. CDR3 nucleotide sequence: TGTGCCTGGAGTGTACTTTGGCAGGGAACTGAAGCTTTCTTT. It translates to CAWSVLWQGTEAFF.